Listed below are T cell receptor beta chains from one sample, sequenced in a study of memory CD4+ T cells and cytomegalovirus serostatus. TCRdb's copy holds only in-frame clones and misses some; the assay was immunoSEQ multiplex PCR. The sample has about 41,000 clones; over 65% are singletons. The specimen sequenced was memory CD4+ T cells from blood. The receptors were gathered from an adult in good health and CMV-seronegative. The CDR3 runs from the conserved cysteine through the conserved F or W. The order of the fields is CDR3 protein, CDR3 DNA, clone size, D gene, J gene, V gene. A D gene is named only where the DNA matches it firmly. Clone size is given for some rows only: seen once, a few or many times, or a class if the clone is expanded.

CDR3: CASSLRGTGQYF
DNA: TGTGCCAGCAGCTTGCGAGGGACGGGGCAGTACTTC
size: .
D: .
J: TRBJ2-7
V: TRBV5-4

CDR3: CASSRGTLSYEQYF
DNA: TGTGCCAGCTCCCGAGGCACTTTATCCTACGAGCAGTACTTC
size: .
D: .
J: TRBJ2-7
V: TRBV27

CDR3: CASSVSTAGETQYF
DNA: TGTGCCAGCAGCGTATCAACAGCGGGAGAGACCCAGTACTTC
size: once
D: .
J: TRBJ2-5
V: TRBV9

CDR3: CASSFGPGLGFNEQFF
DNA: TGTGCCAGCAGCTTTGGACCGGGACTAGGTTTCAATGAGCAGTTCTTC
size: .
D: TRBD2
J: TRBJ2-1
V: TRBV7-2

CDR3: CASSPSGTDTQYF
DNA: TGTGCCAGCAGCCCCTCGGGCACAGATACGCAGTATTTT
size: .
D: .
J: TRBJ2-3
V: TRBV7-9

CDR3: CASSDLAGGGEQFF
DNA: TGTGCCAGTAGTGATCTAGCGGGAGGGGGTGAGCAGTTCTTC
size: .
D: TRBD2
J: TRBJ2-1
V: TRBV19

CDR3: CASSHAAGRTEAFF
DNA: TGTGCCAGCAGCCACGCCGCGGGGAGGACTGAAGCTTTCTTT
size: .
D: .
J: TRBJ1-1
V: TRBV7-2

CDR3: CSASLADEQYF
DNA: TGCAGTGCTAGTTTAGCGGATGAGCAGTACTTC
size: .
D: .
J: TRBJ2-7
V: TRBV20-1

CDR3: CASSLAGGPDNEQFF
DNA: TGTGCCAGCAGCTTAGCGGGAGGGCCTGACAATGAGCAGTTCTTC
size: .
D: TRBD2
J: TRBJ2-1
V: TRBV7-9

CDR3: CASSPQGWDTEAFF
DNA: TGTGCCAGCTCACCCCAGGGATGGGACACTGAAGCTTTCTTT
size: .
D: .
J: TRBJ1-1
V: TRBV18

CDR3: CSAARDEQYF
DNA: TGCAGTGCTGCACGGGACGAGCAGTACTTC
size: .
D: .
J: TRBJ2-7
V: TRBV20-1

CDR3: CASSFGRYRETQYF
DNA: TGTGCCAGCAGTTTCGGGCGCTACCGAGAGACCCAGTACTTC
size: once
D: .
J: TRBJ2-5
V: TRBV27